One sample yielded the 22 T cell receptor beta chains listed below, sequenced in a study of shared clonotypes between healthy human individuals (dated by TCRdb to 2020 to 2022). Library generation was performed with the immunoSEQ multiplex PCR assay. The table comes from immuneACCESS by way of TCRdb, which keeps in-frame sequences with V and J called. Part of the clones is missing from these tables; in studies checked, under half for an unresolved V gene and the rest for unknown reasons. The sample data list over a million clones, and 78% of these were observed just once. The top ten clones comprise 0.55% to 0.7% of the sample. The sequenced material came from memory CD4+ T cells from PBMCs. Per the publication, the cell subset or site label means: CD45RA-negative fraction. The origin of the receptors is a man aged 18 to 29 in good health. Some clones in this sample may be carry-over from other donors' samples.

As regards this clone: A much bigger clone sits one base away, suggesting this may be a read error. At the DNA level, this CDR3 is encoded by other sequences in the same sample as well. The rearrangement uses TRBV7-2 and TRBJ2-7; 12 bases match TRBD2. J lost 1 base, V lost 3 bases, and 1 base had no gene match. The germline gives CDR1 SGHTA, CDR2 FQGNSA. CDR3 length equals 15 residues. CDR3 bases: TGTGCCAGCAGCTTGGGACTAGCGGGTTCCTACGAGCAGTACTTC. Translation: CASSLGLAGSYEQYF. Together with reference TRBV7-2 and TRBJ2-7, the CDR3 gives the full variable domain: GAGVSQSPSNKVTEKGKDVELRCDPISGHTALYWYRQSLGQGLEFLIYFQGNSAPDKSGLPSDRFSAERTGGSVSTLTIQRTQQEDSAVYLCASSLGLAGSYEQYFGPGTRLTVT.

Of note for this clone: The same CDR3 arises from other DNA sequences in this sample as well. The V and J genes are TRBV6-1 and TRBJ2-2, with D uncertain. This CDR3 has 12 residues. V lost 7 bases and J 1 base, leaving 4 bases between the germline ends. CDR1 is MNHNS and CDR2 is SASEGT in the germline V gene. The CDR3 sequence is CASNGNTGELFF. As DNA, the CDR3 is TGTGCCAGCAACGGGAACACCGGGGAGCTGTTTTTT.

The rearrangement uses TRBV6-4 and TRBJ2-3; TRBD2 matches at 11 bases. CDR1 MRHNA and CDR2 SNTAGT come from the germline V gene. The V gene end was trimmed by 6 bases and the J gene end by 6 bases; junction bases not matched to a gene: 8. This CDR3 has 15 amino acids. CDR3: CASSELSGRADTQYF. CDR3 coding DNA: TGTGCCAGCAGCGAACTTAGCGGGAGGGCCGATACGCAGTATTTT.

Notes on this clone: Other DNA sequences from this sample encode an identical CDR3 as well. The genes are TRBV5-1 and TRBJ2-5; TRBD1 is a possible D gene (8 bases). The V end was cut by 2 bases, the J end by 5 bases, with 16 bases between. Germline CDR1 is SGHRS and CDR2 is YFSETQ. The CDR3 spans 15 residues. The CDR3 bases are TGCGCCAGCAGCTTAGGAGACAGGGGAGGGGAGACCCAGTACTTC. As protein: CASSLGDRGGETQYF.

The chain has TRBV18 and TRBJ1-2, with 10 bases fitting TRBD1. The germline V gene encodes CDR1 KGHSH and CDR2 LQKENI. The CDR3 totals 15 residues. V gave up 3 bases and J gave up 7 bases; unmatched junction bases: 8. CDR3 protein: CASSPQGQGKSGYTF. Here the CDR3 DNA reads TGTGCCAGCTCACCCCAGGGACAGGGGAAAAGTGGCTACACCTTC.

The chain employs TRBV15 and TRBJ1-1, with D hard to call. Germline CDR1 reads LNHNV; CDR2 reads YYDKDF (reference sequence). V gave up 0 bases and J gave up 6 bases, with 14 bases separating them. The CDR3 runs 15 residues. The CDR3 nucleotides are TGTGCCACCAGCAGAGATCTCAGGACCGTAGCTGAAGCTTTCTTT. This translates into CATSRDLRTVAEAFF. The entire variable domain, with the rest obtained from reference TRBV15 and TRBJ1-1, is as follows: DAMVIQNPRYQVTQFGKPVTLSCSQTLNHNVMYWYQQKSSQAPKLLFHYYDKDFNNEADTPDNFQSRRPNTSFCFLDIRSPGLGDTAMYLCATSRDLRTVAEAFFGQGTRLTVV.

The J gene is TRBJ2-3, the V gene TRBV7-3; the D gene is possibly TRBD1 (5 bases). Germline assignment: CDR1 SGHTA and CDR2 FQGTGA. The CDR3 consists of 13 residues. The V end was cut by 5 bases, the J end by 6 bases, with 12 bases between. The CDR3 region is CASSKGVSDTQYF. In DNA, the CDR3 is TGTGCCAGCAGCAAAGGGGTTTCGGATACGCAGTATTTT.

The chain uses TRBV6-5 and TRBJ2-7, with 7 bases matching TRBD1. In germline, CDR1 is MNHEY, CDR2 SVGAGI. J lost 2 bases, V lost 4 bases, and 5 bases had no gene match. CDR3 size: 14 residues. CDR3 coding DNA: TGTGCCAGCAGTTGGGACAGAAAAACCTACGAGCAGTACTTC. It codes for CASSWDRKTYEQYF.

The chain recombines TRBV28 with TRBJ2-7; 7 bases match TRBD1. The germline V gene encodes CDR1 MDHEN and CDR2 SYDVKM. Trimming removed 4 bases from V and 2 bases from J; junction bases left unmatched: 5. This CDR3 contains 14 residues. This CDR3 reads CASSSTGPPYEQYF. The DNA for the CDR3 is TGTGCCAGCAGTTCGACAGGGCCCCCCTACGAGCAGTACTTC.

Notes on this clone: The same CDR3 arises from other DNA sequences in this sample as well. The chain joins TRBV5-1 to TRBJ1-2; 8 bases are shared with TRBD1. The CDR3 contains 14 residues. The V gene end was trimmed by 0 bases and the J gene end by 3 bases; junction bases not matched to a gene: 1. CDR1 is SGHRS, CDR2 YFSETQ, per germline. CDR3 region: CASSLAGGDYGYTF. CDR3 nucleotide sequence: TGCGCCAGCAGCTTGGCAGGGGGCGACTATGGCTACACCTTC.

The chain carries TRBV15 and TRBJ2-3, with D maybe TRBD1 (7 bases). The CDR3 is 14 amino acids. Germline assignment: CDR1 LNHNV and CDR2 YYDKDF (reference sequence). Trimming shortened V by 1 base and J by 6 bases, and 11 bases separated the two germline ends. The CDR3 coding sequence is TGTGCCACCAGCAGAGCCGCAGGGGGGGATACGCAGTATTTT. Protein sequence: CATSRAAGGDTQYF.

In DNA form, the CDR3 reads TGCGCCAGCAGTGGGACTAGCGGAAACCAAAGGAATGAGCAGTTCTTC. Translation gives CASSGTSGNQRNEQFF. V usage is TRBV10-1 and J usage is TRBJ2-1; 10 bases agree with TRBD2. The germline V gene has CDR1 WNHNN and CDR2 SYGVQD (reference sequence). V was pared by 4 bases and J by 7 bases, with 10 bases of the junction left unmatched. This CDR3 is built from 16 residues.

J is TRBJ1-1 and V is TRBV10-2; 11 bases are shared with TRBD1. Looked up from germline, CDR1 is WSHSY and CDR2 is SAAADI. The CDR3 length is 13 residues. Trimming at V came to 7 bases and at J to 6 bases, leaving 4 bases not matched to a gene. CDR3 bases: TGCGCCAGCAAAGGACAGGGGGCGCCTGAAGCTTTCTTT. It codes for CASKGQGAPEAFF.

This rearrangement joins TRBV10-1 to TRBJ2-3, with no clear D. Deletions cut 2 bases from V and 10 bases from J, with 16 bases between. The CDR3 runs to 14 residues. Per the germline V gene, CDR1 is WNHNN and CDR2 is SYGVQD (reference sequence). For the CDR3, the DNA is TGCGCCAGCAGTGAGAACGGCATGGATTCGTCGCAGTATTTT. Translation: CASSENGMDSSQYF.

The chain couples TRBV6-6 to TRBJ1-5, with a tentative D call TRBD1 (6 bases). The CDR3 spans 14 residues. Germline V CDR1 and CDR2: MNHNY, SVGAGI (reference sequence). The V gene lost 6 bases and the J gene lost 9 bases, with 18 bases spanning the gap. This CDR3 reads CASSSGHREWPQHF. CDR3 bases: TGTGCCAGCAGCTCGGGACATCGAGAGTGGCCCCAGCATTTT.

This rearrangement joins TRBV9 to TRBJ2-1, with 7 bases fitting TRBD2. The junction had 6 bases not matched to a gene; V was cut back by 0 bases and J by 0 bases. The CDR3 spans 17 residues. Germline values: CDR1 SGDLS, CDR2 YYNGEE. The CDR3 reads CASSVAKTSISYNEQFF. As DNA, the CDR3 is TGTGCCAGCAGCGTAGCTAAGACTAGCATCTCCTACAATGAGCAGTTCTTC.

This clone is a singleton in its sample. This rearrangement joins TRBV7-6 to TRBJ1-2, with unresolved D. CDR1 is SGHVS and CDR2 is FNYEAQ in the germline V gene. V lost 5 bases and J lost 2, with 9 bases in between. This CDR3 has 13 amino acids. The CDR3 region is CASSLGTNYGYTF. DNA of the CDR3: TGTGCCAGCAGCCTGGGTACCAACTATGGCTACACCTTC.

The chain joins TRBV27 to TRBJ1-5; 10 positions agree with TRBD1. The V segment lost 5 bases and the J segment 7 bases; nucleotides outside the gene matches: 8. CDR1 is MNHEY and CDR2 is SMNVEV in the germline V gene (reference sequence). The CDR3 totals 15 residues. DNA of the CDR3: TGTGCCAGCAGTCCGGGACAGGGGCGATGGCAGCCCCAGCATTTT. This gives the protein CASSPGQGRWQPQHF.

This clone was seen a few times. This chain connects TRBV7-9 to TRBJ2-2, with D possibly being TRBD1 or TRBD2 (5 bases each). Germline lookup yields CDR1 SEHNR and CDR2 FQNEAQ (reference sequence). The CDR3 totals 15 residues. With 0 bases removed from V and 11 bases from J, the gap between germline ends came to 16 bases. CDR3 in DNA: TGTGCCAGCAGCTTAGCCGGGACCCCATTAGTTGAGCTGTTTTTT. Translation gives CASSLAGTPLVELFF.

The chain links TRBV5-5 to TRBJ1-4; 9 bases are shared with TRBD1. The ends lost 2 bases at V and 3 bases at J; junction bases unmatched: 11. This CDR3 has 18 residues. CDR1 and CDR2 from the germline V gene are SGHKS and YYEKEE (reference sequence). In DNA, the CDR3 is TGTGCCAGCAGCTTATCCGGGACAGGGAGGGCCCCTAATGAAAAACTGTTTTTT. Translating it yields CASSLSGTGRAPNEKLFF.

This chain uses TRBV10-3 with TRBJ1-1, with D perhaps matching TRBD1 (5 bases). The V end was cut by 0 bases, the J end by 5 bases, with 13 bases between. Looked up from germline, CDR1 is ENHRY and CDR2 is SYGVKD. The CDR3 consists of 15 residues. In nucleotides, the CDR3 is TGTGCCATCAGTGAGTCGAAGGGGTACGGAACTGAAGCTTTCTTT. Its translation is CAISESKGYGTEAFF.

The CDR3 reads CASSRLGEAGRSYNEQFF. The CDR3 DNA reads TGTGCCAGCAGCAGGCTGGGGGAAGCGGGAAGATCTTACAATGAGCAGTTCTTC. This chain connects TRBV21-1 to TRBJ2-1; the tabulated D call, TRBD2, remains unverified against the DNA. TRBV21-1 corresponds to a pseudogene. CDR3 length equals 18 residues.